One and the same sample provided the 23 T cell receptor beta chains below, sequenced in a study of T cell repertoires and HLA-DP antigens. Some clones are missing from TCRdb's copy, which holds only in-frame ones; the method was immunoSEQ multiplex PCR. Of approximately 90,000 clones in the sample, around nine tenths were seen once. Antigen specificity for these receptors is unknown. The sequencing input was CD4+ T cells from PBMCs. These receptors all stem from a man aged 50-60 years in good health and CMV-seronegative.

The rearrangement joins TRBV30 to TRBJ2-7; maybe TRBD1 (6 bases). In germline, CDR1 is GTSNPN, CDR2 SVGIG (reference sequence). The CDR3 is 14 residues long. Trimming shortened V by 3 bases and J by 2 bases, and 14 bases separated the two germline ends. CDR3 sequence (DNA): TGTGCCTGGAGAGGGGGATTAGGGACCTACGAGCAGTACTTC. It codes for CAWRGGLGTYEQYF.

The chain employs TRBV18 and TRBJ1-1; D call uncertain. The CDR3 runs to 14 residues. Per the germline V gene, CDR1 is KGHSH and CDR2 is LQKENI. V lost 6 bases, J lost 1 base, and 12 bases lay in between. As DNA, the CDR3 is TGTGCCAGCTCGCCGCGTGTTTCGAACACTGAAGCTTTCTTT. Its protein product is CASSPRVSNTEAFF.

The rearrangement joins TRBV7-9 to TRBJ2-7; D tentatively reads TRBD1 or TRBD2 (5 bases each). Germline CDR1 SEHNR, CDR2 FQNEAQ (reference sequence). V lost 5 bases, J lost 3 bases, and 17 bases lay in between. The CDR3 sequence is 15 residues long. CDR3 bases: TGTGCCAGCAGCCCTCTCTCCGGGGCTCGCTACGAGCAGTACTTC. Protein: CASSPLSGARYEQYF.

This chain joins TRBV6-1 and TRBJ1-1; a weak D match, TRBD1 (6 bases). Trimming removed 2 bases from V and 4 bases from J, with 14 bases in between. The length of the CDR3 is 15 residues. CDR1 MNHNS and CDR2 SASEGT come from the germline V gene. The CDR3 DNA sequence: TGTGCCAGCAGTGAAAGACAGGACCAGGGCACTGAAGCTTTCTTT. It yields the protein CASSERQDQGTEAFF.

This clone appeared once. The CDR3 nucleotides are TGTGCCAGCAGCCCAACCTCCGGGTGGGCTGAAGCTTTCTTT. Protein: CASSPTSGWAEAFF. The chain joins TRBV7-9 to TRBJ1-1, with D uncertain. With 5 bases removed from V and 6 bases from J, the gap between germline ends came to 16 bases. Germline CDR1 is SEHNR and CDR2 is FQNEAQ (reference sequence). The CDR3 runs to 14 residues.

The gene calls are TRBV19 and TRBJ1-5; a weak D match, TRBD1 (6 bases). Between the trimmed V and J ends, which lost 8 bases and 1 base, there was a span of 15 bases. CDR3 length equals 15 residues. CDR1 LNHDA and CDR2 SQIVND come from the germline V gene (reference sequence). CDR3 nucleotides: TGTGCCAGTCGCCTCCGGGACACGAGCAATCAGCCCCAGCATTTT. Amino acid sequence: CASRLRDTSNQPQHF.

The chain uses TRBV7-2 and TRBJ2-5; no firm D call. This CDR3 contains 15 residues. CDR1 is SGHTA and CDR2 is FQGNSA in the germline V gene. Deletions cut 1 base from V and 7 bases from J, with 16 bases between. The CDR3 bases are TGTGCCAGCAGCTTAGGGCCCGGACCGAAGGGGACCCAGTACTTC. Its protein product is CASSLGPGPKGTQYF.

In this sample, this clone turned up once. This rearrangement joins TRBV15 to TRBJ1-3; no reliable D call. The germline V gene encodes CDR1 LNHNV and CDR2 YYDKDF (reference sequence). The CDR3 spans 15 residues. V was cut by 5 bases and J by 0 bases, with 11 bases left in between. CDR3 residues: CATSASGLSGNTIYF. Here the CDR3 DNA reads TGTGCCACCAGCGCCTCAGGACTCTCTGGAAACACCATATATTTT.

J is TRBJ1-6 and V is TRBV5-4; no reliable D call. CDR3 length: 13 amino acids. V was clipped by 0 bases and J by 8 bases, with 6 bases between them. The germline gives CDR1 SGHNT, CDR2 YYREEE (reference sequence). The CDR3: CASSLAGYSPLHF. The CDR3 DNA sequence: TGTGCCAGCAGCTTGGCGGGTTATTCACCCCTCCACTTT.

This chain links TRBV4-2 with TRBJ1-2; 10 bases fit TRBD1. The trim removed 0 bases at V and 4 bases at J, leaving 2 bases unmatched. CDR3 length: 15 residues. Germline CDR1 LGHNA, CDR2 YNFKEQ. This chain's CDR3 is CASSQETGGLYGYTF. The CDR3 nucleotides read TGTGCCAGCAGCCAAGAGACAGGGGGCCTCTATGGCTACACCTTC.

CDR3 bases: TGTGCCAGCGAATTGGCCGCTAATCAGCCCCAGCATTTT. The encoded protein is CASELAANQPQHF. The genes are TRBV6-1 and TRBJ1-5; D gene unclear. The CDR3 is 13 amino acids. Germline V gene sequence: CDR1 MNHNS, CDR2 SASEGT. Trimming cost V 8 bases and J 4 bases, with 12 bases left between them.

J is TRBJ1-2 and V is TRBV6-6; D gene ambiguous. Germline V gene data show CDR1 as MNHNY and CDR2 as SVGAGI (reference sequence). The CDR3 extends over 14 amino acids. Trimming cost V 7 bases and J 3 bases, with 15 bases left between them. The CDR3 spells CASNQDVQDYGYTF. DNA of the CDR3: TGTGCCAGCAATCAGGATGTTCAGGACTATGGCTACACCTTC.

This clone occurred many times. The chain carries TRBV6-1 and TRBJ1-5, with 8 bases identical to TRBD1. In germline, CDR1 is MNHNS, CDR2 SASEGT. The CDR3 has 15 amino acids. V shed 6 bases and J 2 bases; nucleotides not matched to a gene: 6. Here the CDR3 reads CASRGAGGRNQPQHF. Written as DNA, the CDR3 is TGTGCCAGCAGGGGTGCAGGGGGCCGCAATCAGCCCCAGCATTTT.

This sequence joins TRBV13 and TRBJ2-2, with D perhaps TRBD2 (6 bases). Trimming took 10 bases from V and 8 from J, leaving 20 bases between them. Germline CDR1 is PRHDT and CDR2 is FYEKMQ (reference sequence). This CDR3 comprises 14 residues. The CDR3 DNA follows: TGTGCCACTCGGCAGGCCGGGGGTTTGGGGGAGCTGTTTTTT. Amino acid sequence: CATRQAGGLGELFF.

This chain connects TRBV7-6 to TRBJ2-5, with D possibly being TRBD1 (5 bases). CDR3 length: 14 residues. V gave up 5 bases and J gave up 1 base, with 11 bases separating them. The germline V gene encodes CDR1 SGHVS and CDR2 FNYEAQ. The CDR3 DNA sequence: TGTGCCAGCAGCCGTACAGGTATCCAAGAGACCCAGTACTTC. The encoded protein is CASSRTGIQETQYF. Filled out from reference TRBV7-6 and TRBJ2-5, the complete variable domain reads GAGVSQSPRYKVTKRGQDVALRCDPISGHVSLYWYRQALGQGPEFLTYFNYEAQQDKSGLPNDRFSAERPEGSISTLTIQRTEQRDSAMYRCASSRTGIQETQYFGPGTRLLVL.

The gene calls are TRBV10-1 and TRBJ2-1; D remains unclear. Trimming pared 6 bases from V and 10 bases from J, leaving 10 bases between. The CDR3 is made up of 11 amino acids. Per the germline V gene, CDR1 is WNHNN and CDR2 is SYGVQD (reference sequence). CDR3 sequence (DNA): TGCGCCAGCAGCACAGCCGAGGAGCAGTTCTTC. Amino acids: CASSTAEEQFF.

The CDR3 coding sequence is TGTGCCAGCTCACGGGACAGGGGAATATCTGGGGCCAACGTCCTGACTTTC. As protein: CASSRDRGISGANVLTF. This chain uses TRBV18 with TRBJ2-6; TRBD1 matches at 10 bases. The CDR3 extends over 17 amino acids. The ends lost 4 bases at V and 1 base at J; junction bases unmatched: 4. Germline V gene lookup returns CDR1 KGHSH and CDR2 LQKENI.

The chain employs TRBV5-6 and TRBJ1-6; TRBD1 aligns across 7 bases. V lost 4 bases to trimming and J lost 10 bases; unmatched junction nucleotides: 8. There are 14 residues in the CDR3. CDR1 and CDR2 from the germline V gene are SGHDT and YYEEEE. As DNA, the CDR3 is TGTGCCAGCAGCGGCCGGGACAGAAAGTCACCCCTCCACTTT. Its translation is CASSGRDRKSPLHF.

The J gene is TRBJ1-6, the V gene TRBV4-1; 8 nucleotides line up with TRBD1. Trimming at V came to 1 base and at J to 10 bases, leaving 15 bases not matched to a gene. This CDR3 is 18 amino acids long. Germline V lookup: CDR1 MGHRA, CDR2 YSYEKL. The chain's CDR3 is CASSQGDRGFEVGSPLHF. CDR3 coding DNA: TGCGCCAGCAGCCAAGGAGACAGGGGCTTTGAAGTGGGATCACCCCTCCACTTT.

The chain combines TRBV7-9 with TRBJ2-3; 8 bases map to TRBD2. This CDR3 spans 13 amino acids. Germline CDR1 and CDR2: SEHNR and FQNEAQ (reference sequence). Trimming took 3 bases from V and 5 from J; bases not matched to a gene: 1. The chain's CDR3 is CASSFRGGDTQYF. Written as DNA, the CDR3 is TGTGCCAGCAGCTTCCGGGGGGGAGATACGCAGTATTTT.

The V and J genes are TRBV19 and TRBJ2-3; D might be TRBD2 (6 bases). CDR1 and CDR2 from the germline V gene are LNHDA and SQIVND (reference sequence). This CDR3 is built from 16 residues. V was shortened by 5 bases and J by 10 bases, with 25 bases between the two germline ends. The CDR3 DNA reads as TGTGCCAGTAGTCGGGGGACCCCAACCACCGCTCCGGCGCAGTATTTT. Encoded protein: CASSRGTPTTAPAQYF.

The chain is built from TRBV15 and TRBJ1-1; 8 positions match TRBD1. From germline, CDR1 is LNHNV and CDR2 YYDKDF (reference sequence). J gave up 6 bases and V 1 base, and 10 bases lay outside the gene matches. The CDR3 has 16 amino acids. CDR3 amino acids: CATSRAETGGRAEAFF. CDR3 DNA: TGTGCCACCAGCAGAGCAGAAACAGGGGGACGGGCTGAAGCTTTCTTT.

This sequence joins TRBV18 and TRBJ1-1, with TRBD1 matching over 7 bases. With 6 bases clipped from V and 3 bases from J, the junction kept 7 bases outside the gene matches. This CDR3 is built from 14 residues. The V gene's germline CDR1 is KGHSH and CDR2 LQKENI. CDR3 bases: TGTGCCAGCTCTCGACAGGGTCGGGACACTGAAGCTTTCTTT. As protein: CASSRQGRDTEAFF.